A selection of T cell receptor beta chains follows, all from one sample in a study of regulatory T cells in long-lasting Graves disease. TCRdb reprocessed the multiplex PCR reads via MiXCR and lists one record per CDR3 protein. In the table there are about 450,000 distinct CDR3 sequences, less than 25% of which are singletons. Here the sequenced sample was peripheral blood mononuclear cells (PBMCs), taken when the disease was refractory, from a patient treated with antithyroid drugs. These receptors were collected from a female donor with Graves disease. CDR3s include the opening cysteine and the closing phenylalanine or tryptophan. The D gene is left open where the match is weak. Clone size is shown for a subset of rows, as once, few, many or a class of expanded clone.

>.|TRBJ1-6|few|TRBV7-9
TGTGCCAGCAGCTTATTACAGGGAGGTAATTCACCCCTCCACTTT
CASSLLQGGNSPLHF
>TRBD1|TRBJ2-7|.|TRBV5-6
TGTGCCAGCAGCTTGGGACAGGGGGCTAGCGAGCAGTACTTC
CASSLGQGASEQYF
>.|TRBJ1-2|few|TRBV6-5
TGTGCCAGCAGTTACTCCCGGACGGCAGCTACTGGCTACACCTTC
CASSYSRTAATGYTF
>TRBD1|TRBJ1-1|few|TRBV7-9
TGTGCCACCACGAGGGGGCTGGAGGCTGAAGCTTTCTTT
CATTRGLEAEAFF
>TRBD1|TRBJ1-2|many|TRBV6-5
TGTGCCAGCAGTTACTCCCGGACAGGGGACTATGGCTACACCTTC
CASSYSRTGDYGYTF
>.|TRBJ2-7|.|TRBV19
TGTGCCAGTACAATTACGTTCGGAGGGATTTACGAGCAGTACTTC
CASTITFGGIYEQYF
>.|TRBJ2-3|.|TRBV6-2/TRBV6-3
TGTGCCAGCAGTTATACGGGAGCACTCGCAGATACGCAGTATTTT
CASSYTGALADTQYF
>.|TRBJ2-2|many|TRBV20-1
TGCAGTGCTTCAAAACAGGGGAACACCGGGGAGCTGTTTTTT
CSASKQGNTGELFF
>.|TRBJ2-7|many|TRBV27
TGTGCCAGCAAAAGCTGGACGTCGGAGCAGTACTTC
CASKSWTSEQYF
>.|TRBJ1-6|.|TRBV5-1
TGCGCCAGCAGCTGGGAGGATAATTCACCCCTCCACTTT
CASSWEDNSPLHF
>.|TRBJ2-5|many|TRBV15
TGTGCCACCAGCAGAGGACTGGAGACCCAGTACTTC
CATSRGLETQYF
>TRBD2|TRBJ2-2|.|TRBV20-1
TGCAGTGCTACCGAAGACCGGGGCCTAGCGGGGACCGGGGAGCTGTTTTTT
CSATEDRGLAGTGELFF
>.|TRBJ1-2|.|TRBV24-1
TGTGCCACCAGTGATTTGCGTGCTCCGGGACCGCCCTTCTATAGCTACACCTTC
CATSDLRAPGPPFYSYTF
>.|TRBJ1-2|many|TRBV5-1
TGCGCCAGCAGCGACTGGCAAAACCCGACAGGACTAGCTAACTATGGCTACACCTTC
CASSDWQNPTGLANYGYTF
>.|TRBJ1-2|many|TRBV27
TGTGCCAGCAGTCCGATGGCGGGGAGCGGTAACTATGGCTACACCTTC
CASSPMAGSGNYGYTF
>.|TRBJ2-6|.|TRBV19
TGTGCCAGTTCCCGATCTATGGGGTTCGGGGCCAACGTCCTGACTTTC
CASSRSMGFGANVLTF
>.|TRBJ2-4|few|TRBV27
TGTGCCAGCAGTTTTCTCGGACGGGGAAACATTCAGTACTTC
CASSFLGRGNIQYF
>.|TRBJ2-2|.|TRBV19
TGTGCCAGTAGCCCGGACAGTTACGGGGAGCTGTTTTTT
CASSPDSYGELFF
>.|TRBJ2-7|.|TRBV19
TGTGCCAGTAGTATGAGCGGCAATGAGTACTACGAGCAGTGCTTC
CASSMSGNEYYEQCF
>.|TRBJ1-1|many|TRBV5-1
TGCGCCAGCAGCTTGGAGCTGGCAGTCACTGAAGCTTTCTTT
CASSLELAVTEAFF
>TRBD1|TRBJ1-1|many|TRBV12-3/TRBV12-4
TGTGCCAGCAGTTTGACAGGGTCAAGCACTGAAGCTTTCTTT
CASSLTGSSTEAFF
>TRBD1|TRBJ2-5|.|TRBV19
TGTGCCAGTAGTATTTCGACGACAGGGCCAGAGACCCAGTACTTC
CASSISTTGPETQYF
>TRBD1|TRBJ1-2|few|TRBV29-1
TGCAGCGTTCGCGACCGGGACAGTTATGGCTACACCTTC
CSVRDRDSYGYTF
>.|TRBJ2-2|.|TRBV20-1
TGCAGTGCCCTGACGAACACCGGGGAGCTGTTTTTT
CSALTNTGELFF
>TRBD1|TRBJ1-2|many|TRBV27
TGTGCCAGCAGTTACGCAACAGGGGCTAACTATGGCTACACCTTC
CASSYATGANYGYTF
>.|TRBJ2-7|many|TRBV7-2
TGTGCCAGCAGCTTAAACGTTGCCTACGAGCAGTACTTC
CASSLNVAYEQYF
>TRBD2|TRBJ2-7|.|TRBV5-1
TGCGCCAGCAGCTTGGCCGCCAGCGGGAATGGCGAGCAGTACTTC
CASSLAASGNGEQYF
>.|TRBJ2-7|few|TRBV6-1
TGTGCCAGCAGTATTGGATCCGGCGAGCAGTACTTC
CASSIGSGEQYF
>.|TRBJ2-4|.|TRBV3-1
TGTGCCAGCAGCCAAATGGGGGCAGCCAAAAACATTCAGTACTTC
CASSQMGAAKNIQYF
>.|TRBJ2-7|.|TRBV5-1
TGCGGCAGCAGCTTACAGGGAACCTACGAGCAGTACTTC
CGSSLQGTYEQYF
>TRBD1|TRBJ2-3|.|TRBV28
TGTGCCAGCAGCACCACCGGGACAGGGAGGGTGGATACGCAGTATTTT
CASSTTGTGRVDTQYF
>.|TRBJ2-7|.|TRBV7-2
TGTGCCAGCAGCCGACTCCGGGACTCAGGCGAGCAGTACTTC
CASSRLRDSGEQYF
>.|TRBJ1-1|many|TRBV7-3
TGTGCCAGCAGCAAACCGGGTCTCATGAACACTGAAGCTTTCTTT
CASSKPGLMNTEAFF
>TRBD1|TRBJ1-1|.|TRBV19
TGTGCCAGCACCATCGGACAGGGGGTTGGAACTGAAGCTTTCTTT
CASTIGQGVGTEAFF
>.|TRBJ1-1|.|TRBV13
TGTGCCAGCAGCGGGCGACAAGGCCGAACTGAAGCTTTCTTT
CASSGRQGRTEAFF
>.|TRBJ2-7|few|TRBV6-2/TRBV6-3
TGTGCCAGCAGTCGACACGCTCGCGAGCAGTACTTC
CASSRHAREQYF
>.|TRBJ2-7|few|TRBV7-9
TGTGCCAGCAGCGACCTATCGTACGAGCAGTACTTC
CASSDLSYEQYF
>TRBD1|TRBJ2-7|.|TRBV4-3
TGCGCCAGCAGACAAGACAGGGGGAGTACCTACGAGCAGTACTTC
CASRQDRGSTYEQYF
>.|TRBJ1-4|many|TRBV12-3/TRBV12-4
TGTGCCAGCAGTTTAAGGAGTTCATGGGGAGGGGATGAAAAACTGTTTTTT
CASSLRSSWGGDEKLFF
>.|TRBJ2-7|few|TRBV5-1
TGCGCCAGCAGCTTAGGGACAGCGGGCTTCGGGCAGTACTTC
CASSLGTAGFGQYF
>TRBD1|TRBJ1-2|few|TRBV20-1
TGCAGTGCTAGAGAAAGAACAGGGGGCGACTATGGCTACACCTTC
CSARERTGGDYGYTF
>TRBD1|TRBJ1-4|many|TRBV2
TGTGCCAGCAGGGGACAGGGGGAACAGTATGAAAAACTGTTTTTT
CASRGQGEQYEKLFF
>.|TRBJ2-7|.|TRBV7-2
TGTGCCAGCAGCCGCGAGATCTCAGGGATGGGCGAGCAGTACTTC
CASSREISGMGEQYF
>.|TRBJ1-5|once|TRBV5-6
TGTGCCAGCAGCCGGAGATCTCCCTATCAGCCCCAGCATTTT
CASSRRSPYQPQHF
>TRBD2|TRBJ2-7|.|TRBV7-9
TGTGCCAGCAGCTTGTGGACTAGCGGGCTGTTCGGATGGGAGCAGTACTTC
CASSLWTSGLFGWEQYF
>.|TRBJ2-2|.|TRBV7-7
TGTGCCAGCAGCTATACACCAGACACCGGGGAGCTGTTTTTT
CASSYTPDTGELFF
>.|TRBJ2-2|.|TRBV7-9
TGTGCCAGCAGCCCCCGGGGTTCTGAGGCGACCGGGGAGCTGTTTTTT
CASSPRGSEATGELFF
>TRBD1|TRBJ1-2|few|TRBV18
TGTGCCAGCTCACACGGGACAGCTAACTATGGCTACACCTTC
CASSHGTANYGYTF
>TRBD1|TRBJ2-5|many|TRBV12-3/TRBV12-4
TGTGCCAGCAGTTTGCGGACAGGGATGAATTTGTGGGAGACCCAGTACTTC
CASSLRTGMNLWETQYF
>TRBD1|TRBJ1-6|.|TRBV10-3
TGTGCCATCAGGGGGACAGTGAATTCACCCCTCCACTTT
CAIRGTVNSPLHF
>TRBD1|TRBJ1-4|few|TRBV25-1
TGTGCCAGCAGTTCGTCCGACAGGGGGTGGAAAAAACTGTTTTTT
CASSSSDRGWKKLFF
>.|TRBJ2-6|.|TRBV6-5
TGTGCCAGCAGTTACTCGCTCCAGCGGCCGTTTACCTCTGGGGCCAACGTCCTGACTTTC
CASSYSLQRPFTSGANVLTF
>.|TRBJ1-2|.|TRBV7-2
TGTGCCAGCAGCCCAATAACGACAGCGAACTATGGCTACACCTTC
CASSPITTANYGYTF
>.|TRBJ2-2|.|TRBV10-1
TGCGCCAGCAATAGGACAGCGAACACCGGGGAGCTGTTTTTT
CASNRTANTGELFF
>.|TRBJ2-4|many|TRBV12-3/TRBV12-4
TGTGCCAGCAGCCCCAGGGGGGGAGGTGGGAACATTCAGTACTTC
CASSPRGGGGNIQYF
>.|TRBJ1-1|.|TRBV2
TGTGCCAGCAGTGGATTTACGGGGGGCAACACTGAAGCTTTCTTT
CASSGFTGGNTEAFF